The 28 T cell receptor beta chains reported below all come from one sample, sequenced in a study of T cells after yellow fever vaccination. TCRdb processed the 5' RACE reads anew with MiXCR; each CDR3 protein has one entry. The sample contains about 340,000 distinct CDR3 sequences, approximately 12% of which appear only once. The material was CD4+ T cells sorted from PBMCs, obtained 15 days after the yellow fever booster vaccination. The receptor set was obtained from a man between 18 and 35 years old who received the YFV17D yellow fever vaccine.

This chain uses TRBV7-2 with TRBJ2-1; D gene unclear. The germline gives CDR1 SGHTA, CDR2 FQGNSA. Trimming cost V 5 bases and J 7 bases, with 12 bases left between them. This CDR3 is built from 13 residues. Written as DNA, the CDR3 is TGTGCCAGCAGCGTGAATCGGAAGAATGAGCAGTTCTTC. Protein product: CASSVNRKNEQFF.

The CDR3 coding sequence is TGTGCCAGCAACGGACAGGGGAGCACAGATACGCAGTATTTT. As protein: CASNGQGSTDTQYF. This chain connects TRBV6-2 or TRBV6-3 to TRBJ2-3; TRBD1 matches 9 bases. J lost 0 bases, V lost 7 bases, and 2 bases had no gene match. CDR1 is MNHEY and CDR2 is SVGEGT in the germline V gene. The length of the CDR3 is 14 residues.

The chain recombines TRBV7-9 with TRBJ2-1; perhaps TRBD2 as D (6 bases). The germline gives CDR1 SEHNR, CDR2 FQNEAQ (reference sequence). This CDR3 is built from 14 residues. V lost 4 bases, J lost 8 bases, and 15 bases lay in between. The chain's CDR3 is CASSYPIGGDEQFF. The CDR3 bases are TGTGCCAGCAGCTACCCAATCGGGGGAGATGAGCAGTTCTTC.

This clonotype has just a few counts. The chain employs TRBV7-2 and TRBJ2-3, with TRBD2 matching 10 bases. The ends lost 5 bases at V and 5 bases at J; junction bases unmatched: 7. The germline CDR1 and CDR2 sequences are SGHTA and FQGNSA. The CDR3 is 15 residues long. The CDR3 loop is CASSTRLAGVDTQYF. In nucleotides, the CDR3 is TGTGCCAGCAGCACCCGGCTAGCGGGGGTAGATACGCAGTATTTT.

This clonotype was counted only a few times. The rearrangement joins TRBV9 to TRBJ2-1; D gene ambiguous. Germline CDR1 SGDLS, CDR2 YYNGEE. Deletions cut 0 bases from V and 7 bases from J, with 11 bases between. This CDR3 has 14 residues. The CDR3 sequence: CASSVERALNEQFF. As DNA, the CDR3 is TGTGCCAGCAGCGTAGAACGGGCCCTGAATGAGCAGTTCTTC.

This clonotype appeared a few times. The chain employs TRBV4-2 and TRBJ2-6; D not certain. The CDR3 runs 17 residues. Trimming removed 1 base from V and 1 base from J, with 11 bases in between. CDR1 and CDR2 from the germline V gene are LGHNA and YNFKEQ. CDR3 sequence reads: CASSQAQAMSGANVLTF. The CDR3 region has the DNA TGTGCCAGCAGCCAAGCCCAGGCTATGTCTGGGGCCAACGTCCTGACTTTC.

The sample holds a few counts of this clonotype. The rearrangement joins TRBV6-2 or TRBV6-3 to TRBJ1-1, with D unresolved. CDR1 MNHEY and CDR2 SVGEGT come from the germline V gene. Trimming left V 2 bases short and J 2 bases short, with 6 bases between. The CDR3 has 13 residues. The CDR3 DNA reads TGTGCCAGCAGTTACATAGAAAACACTGAAGCTTTCTTT. This translates into CASSYIENTEAFF.

The sample holds a few counts of this clonotype. The chain links TRBV6-2 or TRBV6-3 to TRBJ2-7; D unresolved. Germline loops: CDR1 MNHEY, CDR2 SVGEGT. Trimming took 3 bases from V and 0 from J, leaving 9 bases between them. The CDR3 runs 14 residues. The CDR3 coding sequence is TGTGCCAGCAGTTATGGACGGGCCTCCTACGAGCAGTACGTC. The encoded protein is CASSYGRASYEQYV.

This clonotype was seen a few times. The chain combines TRBV6-2 or TRBV6-3 with TRBJ2-3, with a weak D call TRBD1 (5 bases). Per germline, CDR1 MNHEY and CDR2 SVGEGT. V dropped 3 bases and J dropped 11 bases, with 12 bases sitting between them. This CDR3 contains 12 residues. The CDR3 DNA is TGTGCCAGCAGTTATCCCGGGCAGGGGCAGTATTTT. This codes for CASSYPGQGQYF.

The chain employs TRBV7-2 and TRBJ2-7, with TRBD1 identical over 7 bases. V shed 5 bases and J 7 bases; nucleotides not matched to a gene: 8. This CDR3 contains 13 residues. Per the germline V gene, CDR1 is SGHTA and CDR2 is FQGNSA. This chain's CDR3 is CASSPGRGREQYV. In nucleotides, the CDR3 is TGTGCCAGCAGCCCGGGAAGGGGGCGGGAGCAGTACGTC.

This clonotype has more than one count but fewer than ten. The DNA for the CDR3 is TGTGCCATCAGAGGGACTACGCAGGAATTGTACACCGGGGAGCTGTTTTTT. Amino acid sequence: CAIRGTTQELYTGELFF. The V gene is TRBV10-3, the J gene TRBJ2-2; 7 nucleotides agree with TRBD2. Trimming at V came to 6 bases and at J to 3 bases, leaving 13 bases not matched to a gene. There are 17 residues in the CDR3. The germline V gene encodes CDR1 ENHRY and CDR2 SYGVKD.

The V call is TRBV5-4, the J call TRBJ2-7; D gene ambiguous. Trimming removed 4 bases at V and 1 base at J, with 9 bases between. CDR3 length: 13 residues. Germline-derived CDR1 and CDR2 are SGHNT and YYREEE (reference sequence). This CDR3 is CASSGYSSYEQYF. The CDR3 DNA follows: TGTGCCAGCAGCGGATACAGTTCCTACGAGCAGTACTTC.

The J gene is TRBJ2-7, the V gene TRBV19, with D tentatively TRBD1 (6 bases). This CDR3 has 13 amino acids. The ends were cut back, 5 bases at V and 1 base at J, with 9 bases in the middle. CDR1 LNHDA and CDR2 SQIVND come from the germline V gene (reference sequence). CDR3 region: CASSETGSYEQYF. As DNA, the CDR3 is TGTGCCAGTAGTGAAACAGGGTCCTACGAGCAGTACTTC. The full variable domain, in which reference TRBV19 and TRBJ2-7 provide the parts outside the CDR3, is DGGITQSPKYLFRKEGQNVTLSCEQNLNHDAMYWYRQDPGQGLRLIYYSQIVNDFQKGDIAEGYSVSREKKESFPLTVTSAQKNPTAFYLCASSETGSYEQYFGPGTRLTVT.

The gene calls are TRBV3-1 and TRBJ1-1; 7 nucleotides agree with TRBD1. Germline assignment: CDR1 LGHDT and CDR2 YNNKEL (reference sequence). The CDR3 contains 14 residues. With V trimmed by 3 bases and J by 6 bases, 7 bases remained unmatched. The CDR3 DNA is TGTGCCAGCAGCCAGGGAGACAGGGATGCTGAAGCTTTCTTT. Translating gives CASSQGDRDAEAFF.

This clonotype was recorded at least ten times. The V and J genes are TRBV4-1 and TRBJ2-1; no firm D call. V lost 1 base, J lost 1 base, and 11 bases lay in between. This CDR3 is built from 16 residues. Germline-derived CDR1 and CDR2 are MGHRA and YSYEKL. CDR3 sequence: CASSQVDLVSYNEQFF. In DNA, the CDR3 is TGCGCCAGCAGCCAAGTCGACCTAGTTTCCTACAATGAGCAGTTCTTC.

This clonotype was found a few times. This chain connects TRBV27 to TRBJ2-5, with TRBD2 matching over 10 bases. CDR3 size: 17 residues. CDR1 MNHEY and CDR2 SMNVEV come from the germline V gene (reference sequence). The V and J ends lost 6 bases and 3 bases, in that order; junction bases with no gene match: 13. The CDR3 bases are TGTGCCAGCAGCTTGACGGGAGGGCTAGCGGGGGAAGAGACCCAGTACTTC. Encoded protein: CASSLTGGLAGEETQYF.

In its sample, this clonotype was seen a few times. V usage is TRBV7-8 and J usage is TRBJ1-4; D call uncertain. V was cut by 5 bases and J by 8 bases, with 24 bases left in between. The CDR3 has 17 residues. Germline loops: CDR1 SGHVS, CDR2 FQNEAQ. This CDR3 is CASSPWVPDGGGEKLFF. CDR3 in DNA: TGTGCCAGCAGCCCATGGGTGCCGGACGGTGGAGGGGAAAAACTGTTTTTT.

This clonotype was seen more than once but under ten times. This chain uses TRBV19 with TRBJ1-6; 8 nucleotides align to TRBD1. Germline V lookup: CDR1 LNHDA, CDR2 SQIVND (reference sequence). Losses at the gene ends were 6 bases for V and 8 bases for J; bases not matched to a gene: 6. This CDR3 is built from 14 residues. The CDR3 sequence is CASRTTGADSPLHF. The CDR3, as DNA: TGTGCCAGTAGAACGACAGGGGCCGATTCACCCCTCCACTTT.

CDR3 bases: TGTGCCAGCAGCTTCGGACAGAGGAACACTGAAGCTTTCTTT. Residues: CASSFGQRNTEAFF. V is TRBV7-2 and J is TRBJ1-1, with D possibly matching TRBD1 (6 bases). Between the trimmed V and J ends, which lost 3 bases and 1 base, there was a span of 9 bases. CDR3 length: 14 residues. CDR1 SGHTA and CDR2 FQGNSA come from the germline V gene. The complete variable domain, with remaining parts taken from reference TRBV7-2 and TRBJ1-1, reads GAGVSQSPSNKVTEKGKDVELRCDPISGHTALYWYRQSLGQGLEFLIYFQGNSAPDKSGLPSDRFSAERTGGSVSTLTIQRTQQEDSAVYLCASSFGQRNTEAFFGQGTRLTVV.

This clonotype was seen ten or more times. The V gene is TRBV5-1, the J gene TRBJ1-1; no definite D call. Germline CDR1 is SGHRS and CDR2 is YFSETQ. The germline V and J ends were trimmed by 0 bases and 5 bases, with 11 bases remaining between them. The CDR3 extends over 14 amino acids. CDR3 in DNA: TGCGCCAGCAGCTTGGAGGCTGCGCGGACTGAAGCTTTCTTT. Its protein is CASSLEAARTEAFF.

The V and J genes are TRBV29-1 and TRBJ1-1; 9 positions match TRBD1. The CDR3 runs to 16 residues. The germline gives CDR1 SQVTM, CDR2 ANQGSEA. The trim removed 5 bases at V and 3 bases at J, leaving 13 bases unmatched. CDR3 in DNA: TGCAGCGTTTTGAGGATACAGGGGGCGCGGGACACTGAAGCTTTCTTT. This translates into CSVLRIQGARDTEAFF.

In this sample, this clonotype turned up a few times. V is TRBV7-8 and J is TRBJ2-5, with TRBD2 matching over 8 bases. The germline CDR1 and CDR2 sequences are SGHVS and FQNEAQ. The ends lost 5 bases at V and 4 bases at J; junction bases unmatched: 3. This CDR3 is 13 amino acids long. CDR3 in amino acids: CASSRGGRETQYF. As DNA, the CDR3 is TGTGCCAGCAGCCGGGGGGGGAGAGAGACCCAGTACTTC.

In this sample, this clonotype turned up a few times. The chain employs TRBV25-1 and TRBJ1-1; D not resolved. Between the trimmed V and J ends, which lost 6 bases and 5 bases, there was a span of 10 bases. The CDR3 contains 12 residues. Germline CDR1 is MGHDK and CDR2 is SYGVNS. CDR3 sequence reads: CASRSPGTEAFF. The CDR3 DNA reads TGTGCCAGCAGGAGCCCTGGGACTGAAGCTTTCTTT.

This clonotype came up once. The chain couples TRBV30 to TRBJ2-5; no firm D call. This CDR3 contains 14 residues. Germline V gene lookup returns CDR1 GTSNPN and CDR2 SVGIG (reference sequence). Trimming stripped 2 bases from V and 5 bases from J, with 15 bases between. CDR3 bases: TGTGCCTGGAGTCCATGGACGGAAGGGGAGACCCAGTACTTC. Translated, it gives CAWSPWTEGETQYF. The whole variable domain, remainder taken from reference TRBV30 and TRBJ2-5, is SQTIHQWPATLVQPVGSPLSLECTVEGTSNPNLYWYRQAAGRGLQLLFYSVGIGQISSEVPQNLSASRPQDRQFILSSKKLLLSDSGFYLCAWSPWTEGETQYFGPGTRLLVL.

The V call is TRBV20-1, the J call TRBJ2-2; D not certain. CDR3 size: 15 residues. Germline CDR1 DFQATT, CDR2 SNEGSKA (reference sequence). V was cut by 3 bases and J by 3 bases, with 14 bases left in between. The CDR3 sequence is CSARVGLDDTGELFF. The CDR3 DNA sequence: TGCAGTGCTAGGGTAGGGCTTGACGACACCGGGGAGCTGTTTTTT.

The chain has TRBV20-1 and TRBJ1-1; 12 nucleotides align to TRBD1. The length of the CDR3 is 14 residues. V shed 6 bases and J 11 bases; nucleotides not matched to a gene: 13. Germline V gene sequence: CDR1 DFQATT, CDR2 SNEGSKA (reference sequence). CDR3 in DNA: TGCAGTGCCCTAAAATGGGGACAGGGGGCCGTCGCTTTCTTT. Residues: CSALKWGQGAVAFF.

This clonotype was found many times. The chain combines TRBV4-2 with TRBJ2-7, with D possibly TRBD1 on 6 matching bases. Germline loops: CDR1 LGHNA, CDR2 YNFKEQ. The germline V and J ends were trimmed by 4 bases and 2 bases, with 12 bases remaining between them. This CDR3 spans 14 amino acids. The CDR3: CASSPDRRTYEQYF. DNA of the CDR3: TGTGCCAGCAGCCCAGACAGGAGAACCTACGAGCAGTACTTC.

This CDR3 reads CSARETSGPNEKLFF. Written as DNA, the CDR3 is TGCAGTGCTAGAGAGACTTCAGGCCCTAATGAAAAACTGTTTTTT. This chain uses TRBV20-1 with TRBJ1-4, with unresolved D. Germline V gene data show CDR1 as DFQATT and CDR2 as SNEGSKA (reference sequence). The CDR3 is 15 amino acids. Trimming pared 0 bases from V and 3 bases from J, leaving 11 bases between.